The present entry profiles one TCR beta chain with its context. Which antigen it targets is not known. Base-call qualities are not available, and no considerably larger clone is one nucleotide away. Library prep was done by the immunoSEQ multiplex PCR assay. TCRdb took over this immuneACCESS table, retaining in-frame rearrangements with V and J assigned. Such tables are incomplete; in checked studies, under half of the missing clones stem from an unresolved V gene, and the remainder is unexplained. Across this sample there are approximately 94,000 clones, with around 80% seen only once. Roughly 24% of the sample is taken by the ten largest. CDR1 and CDR2 (SGHKS, YYEKEE) derive from the germline V gene (reference sequence). Taken from cysteine to phenylalanine, the CDR3 has 14 residues. Only the CDR3 region is kept as DNA, spanning 42 bases read in frame from base 1. V loses 2 bases of germline sequence and J loses 0 bases, and the interval between the two ends is 5 bases.

The sample belongs to a study of radiotherapy plus CTLA-4 blockade in lung cancer (dated by TCRdb to the late 2010s). The study in broad terms: Objective responses occurred in around 19% of enrolled patients, and under 40% achieved disease control.

In this study, focal radiation therapy paired with CTLA-4 blockade (ipilimumab) was tested in patients who had chemo-refractory metastatic non-small-cell lung cancer. General findings and caveats noted by the study authors: After treatment with radiotherapy and ipilimumab, TCR clones that originated in tumors expanded in peripheral blood. The strongest predictors of response were reported to be early dynamic shifts in blood T cell clones along with a rise in serum interferon-beta following radiation.

The TCR comes from a human donor with non-small cell lung cancer that progressed on radiotherapy plus ipilimumab. Sample: peripheral blood, taken from a patient treated with radiotherapy plus ipilimumab. This chain is built from TRBV5-5 and TRBJ2-2, with an unclear D gene assignment. DNA sequence: TGTGCCAGCAGCTTAACGGCGAACACCGGGGAGCTGTTTTTT. This codes for CASSLTANTGELFF.